This is a list of T cell receptor beta chains from one sample in a study of blood T cell repertoires in COVID-19. Some clones are missing from TCRdb's copy, which holds only in-frame ones; the method was immunoSEQ multiplex PCR. The sample has some 200,000 clones; roughly 84% are singletons. What was sequenced was peripheral blood. The receptor set was obtained from a woman at least 80 years old with acute or convalescent COVID-19. Both conserved end residues are part of each CDR3. A D gene is named only where the DNA matches it firmly. Size is stated for part of the rows, as once, few or many counts, or as a class when the clone is expanded.

abundance	j_gene	v_gene	len	d_gene	CDR3aa	CDR3nt
-	TRBJ2-5	TRBV6-2/TRBV6-3	16	TRBD2	CASSLAIAGSQETQYF	TGTGCCAGCAGCCTAGCAATAGCGGGGTCTCAAGAGACCCAGTACTTC
-	TRBJ1-1	TRBV6-5	14	TRBD1	CASRDRVTNTEAFF	TGTGCCAGCAGAGACAGGGTAACGAACACTGAAGCTTTCTTT
-	TRBJ2-3	TRBV6-5	13	-	CATLSGHTDTQYF	TGTGCCACCTTGAGCGGGCATACAGATACGCAGTATTTT
-	TRBJ1-1	TRBV7-3	13	-	CASSFGGLTEAFF	TGTGCCAGCAGCTTTGGGGGGTTAACTGAAGCTTTCTTT
-	TRBJ2-3	TRBV5-1	18	-	CASSLLPVTRGSTDTQYF	TGCGCCAGCAGCTTGCTTCCGGTTACAAGGGGAAGCACAGATACGCAGTATTTT
-	TRBJ1-4	TRBV7-2	15	-	CASSFWQGPNEKLFF	TGTGCCAGCAGCTTCTGGCAGGGGCCAAATGAAAAACTGTTTTTT
-	TRBJ2-7	TRBV3-1/TRBV3-2	14	-	CASSVGPSSYEQYF	TGTGCCAGCAGTGTGGGGCCTAGCTCCTACGAGCAGTACTTC
-	TRBJ1-2	TRBV6-1	15	-	CASSDWGQLSSGYTF	TGTGCCAGCAGTGATTGGGGCCAGCTTAGCAGTGGCTACACCTTC
-	TRBJ2-3	TRBV9	17	TRBD2	CASSLGTSGGSTDTQYF	TGTGCCAGCAGCCTCGGGACTAGCGGGGGGAGCACAGATACGCAGTATTTT
-	TRBJ1-2	TRBV10-3	13	TRBD1	CAISSDRAYGYTF	TGTGCCATCAGTTCGGACAGGGCATATGGCTACACCTTC
-	TRBJ1-2	TRBV7-2	18	TRBD1	CASSLERSPGQGNYGYTF	TGTGCCAGCAGCTTAGAACGGAGCCCGGGACAGGGTAACTATGGCTACACCTTC
-	TRBJ1-1	TRBV6-5	13	-	CATLYGGSTEAFF	TGTGCCACCCTGTATGGGGGGAGCACTGAAGCTTTCTTT
-	TRBJ1-3	TRBV7-6	15	TRBD1	CASSPPGQGSYTIYF	TGTGCCAGCAGCCCCCCGGGACAGGGGAGTTACACCATATATTTT
-	TRBJ2-5	TRBV9	14	-	CASSVGTAEETQYF	TGTGCCAGCAGCGTAGGTACAGCTGAAGAGACCCAGTACTTC
few	TRBJ1-2	TRBV6-1	15	-	CASSEGGGLSYGYTF	TGTGCCAGCAGTGAAGGGGGAGGTCTAAGCTATGGCTACACCTTC
-	TRBJ2-7	TRBV3-1/TRBV3-2	15	-	CASSQQYGEAYEQYF	TGTGCCAGCAGCCAACAATACGGGGAGGCCTACGAGCAGTACTTC
-	TRBJ1-5	TRBV11-2	14	-	CASSLGQVNQPQHF	TGTGCCAGCAGCTTAGGACAGGTCAATCAGCCCCAGCATTTT
-	TRBJ1-2	TRBV6-1	14	-	CASSDLRGNYGYTF	TGTGCCAGCAGTGACCTCCGGGGTAACTATGGCTACACCTTC